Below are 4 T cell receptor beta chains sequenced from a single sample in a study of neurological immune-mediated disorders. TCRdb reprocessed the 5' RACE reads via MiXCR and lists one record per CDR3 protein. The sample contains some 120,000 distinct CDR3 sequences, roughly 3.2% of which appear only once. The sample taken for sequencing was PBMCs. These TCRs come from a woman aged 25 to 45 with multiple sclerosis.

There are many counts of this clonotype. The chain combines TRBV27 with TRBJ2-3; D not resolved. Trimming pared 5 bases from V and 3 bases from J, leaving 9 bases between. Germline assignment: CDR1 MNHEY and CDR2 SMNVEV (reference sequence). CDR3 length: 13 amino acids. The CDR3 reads CASSHSGTDTQYF. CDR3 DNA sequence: TGTGCCAGCAGTCACTCCGGGACAGATACGCAGTATTTT.

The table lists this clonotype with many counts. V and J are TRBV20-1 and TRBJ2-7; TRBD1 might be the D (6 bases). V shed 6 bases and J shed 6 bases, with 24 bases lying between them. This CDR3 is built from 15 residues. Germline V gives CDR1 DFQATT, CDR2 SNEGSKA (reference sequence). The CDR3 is CSAAKDAPQGREQYF. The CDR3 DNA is TGCAGTGCAGCAAAAGACGCCCCTCAGGGGCGCGAGCAGTACTTC.

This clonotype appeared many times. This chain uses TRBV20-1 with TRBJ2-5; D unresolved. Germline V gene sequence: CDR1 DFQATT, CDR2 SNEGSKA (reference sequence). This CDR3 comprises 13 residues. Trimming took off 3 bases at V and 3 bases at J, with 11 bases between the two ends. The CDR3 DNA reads TGCAGTGCTAGTTTCCGACCGGAAGAGACCCAGTACTTC. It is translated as CSASFRPEETQYF.

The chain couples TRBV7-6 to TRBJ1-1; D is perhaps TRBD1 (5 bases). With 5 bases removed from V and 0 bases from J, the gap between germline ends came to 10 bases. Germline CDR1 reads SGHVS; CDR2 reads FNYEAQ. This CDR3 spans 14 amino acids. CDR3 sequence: CASSPGRLNTEAFF. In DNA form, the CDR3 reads TGTGCCAGCAGCCCGGGACGTCTGAACACTGAAGCTTTCTTT.